The 11 T cell receptor beta chains below come from one sample, sequenced in a study of blood T cell repertoires in COVID-19. Libraries were prepared by immunoSEQ multiplex PCR; TCRdb keeps only in-frame clonotypes and omits some of them. The repertoire has roughly 230,000 clones, around 81% of them found once; the top ten carry 4.4%. The sequenced material came from peripheral blood. The receptors were sampled from a man over 45 with active or convalescent COVID-19.

V is TRBV28 and J is TRBJ2-1; 8 nucleotides match TRBD2. Germline lookup yields CDR1 MDHEN and CDR2 SYDVKM. With 5 bases clipped from V and 0 bases from J, the junction kept 12 bases outside the gene matches. The CDR3 is 18 amino acids. The CDR3 DNA is TGTGCCAGCAGTCTAAGGGGCGGGGGGCCGAGCTCCTACAATGAGCAGTTCTTC. Amino acids: CASSLRGGGPSSYNEQFF.

V usage is TRBV10-3 and J usage is TRBJ1-2, with 10 bases identical to TRBD1. The CDR3 has 14 residues. Germline loops: CDR1 ENHRY, CDR2 SYGVKD. V shed 6 bases, J shed 4 bases, and the junction held 5 bases outside the gene matches. The CDR3 reads CAISEGQGSYGYTF. As DNA, the CDR3 is TGTGCCATCAGCGAGGGACAGGGGAGCTATGGCTACACCTTC.

The chain recombines TRBV28 with TRBJ2-1; D may be TRBD1 (6 bases). Trimming left V 6 bases short and J 4 bases short, with 16 bases between. The CDR3 totals 15 residues. Germline V gene lookup returns CDR1 MDHEN and CDR2 SYDVKM. CDR3 sequence: CASRKEQGGYNEQFF. Written as DNA, the CDR3 is TGTGCCAGCAGGAAGGAACAGGGCGGATACAATGAGCAGTTCTTC. Looking up the rest from reference TRBV28 and TRBJ2-1 gives the full variable domain: DVKVTQSSRYLVKRTGEKVFLECVQDMDHENMFWYRQDPGLGLRLIYFSYDVKMKEKGDIPEGYSVSREKKERFSLILESASTNQTSMYLCASRKEQGGYNEQFFGPGTRLTVL.

The CDR3 reads CASSMDRGQEKLFF. The CDR3 DNA reads as TGTGCCAGTAGTATGGACAGGGGGCAAGAAAAACTGTTTTTT. This rearrangement joins TRBV19 to TRBJ1-4, with TRBD1 identical over 11 bases. Looked up from germline, CDR1 is LNHDA and CDR2 is SQIVND (reference sequence). J was trimmed by 8 bases and V by 3 bases; bases with no gene match: 2. The CDR3 has 14 residues. Looking up the rest from reference TRBV19 and TRBJ1-4 gives the full variable domain: DGGITQSPKYLFRKEGQNVTLSCEQNLNHDAMYWYRQDPGQGLRLIYYSQIVNDFQKGDIAEGYSVSREKKESFPLTVTSAQKNPTAFYLCASSMDRGQEKLFFGSGTQLSVL.

Worth noting for this clone: It may be a read error: a sequence one base away is much more abundant. This sequence joins TRBV20-1 and TRBJ2-4; D gene unclear. The germline CDR1 and CDR2 sequences are DFQATT and SNEGSKA (reference sequence). The CDR3 is made up of 13 amino acids. The CDR3 DNA reads as TGCAATGCTAGTGAAGTAGACAAAAACATTCAGTACTTC. Residues: CNASEVDKNIQYF.

This clone turned up a few times. The genes are TRBV15 and TRBJ2-7; no clear D gene. This CDR3 has 15 residues. The V gene lost 1 base and the J gene lost 0 bases, with 10 bases spanning the gap. Germline V gene data show CDR1 as LNHNV and CDR2 as YYDKDF (reference sequence). Here the CDR3 DNA reads TGTGCCACCAGCAGAGCTGACACCAACTCCTACGAGCAGTACTTC. The encoded protein is CATSRADTNSYEQYF.

This sequence joins TRBV2 and TRBJ1-1; D gene unclear. The CDR3 is 14 amino acids. Germline CDR1 is SNHLY and CDR2 is FYNNEI. Trimming took off 3 bases at V and 0 bases at J, with 8 bases between the two ends. The DNA for the CDR3 is TGTGCCAGCAGTGAGGAGTTTATGAACACTGAAGCTTTCTTT. This translates into CASSEEFMNTEAFF.

This clone has only one observation. The rearrangement uses TRBV29-1 and TRBJ2-7, with TRBD1 matching over 8 bases. The CDR3 spans 13 residues. With 6 bases clipped from V and 7 bases from J, the junction kept 11 bases outside the gene matches. CDR1 is SQVTM, CDR2 ANQGSEA, per germline. The CDR3 loop is CSVLRTGRREQYF. DNA of the CDR3: TGCAGCGTATTGAGGACAGGGAGAAGGGAGCAGTACTTC.

This clone came up a few times. V gene TRBV28 combines with J gene TRBJ1-2; 8 bases fit TRBD1. Trimming at V came to 6 bases and at J to 6 bases, leaving 6 bases not matched to a gene. The CDR3 length is 13 residues. The germline V gene has CDR1 MDHEN and CDR2 SYDVKM. CDR3 residues: CASRPTGGDGYTF. Here the CDR3 DNA reads TGTGCCAGCAGGCCTACAGGGGGTGATGGCTACACCTTC.

V and J are TRBV19 and TRBJ1-5; 8 bases align to TRBD1. The germline CDR1 and CDR2 sequences are LNHDA and SQIVND (reference sequence). This CDR3 spans 16 amino acids. V was clipped by 5 bases and J by 2 bases; unmatched bases: 8. The CDR3, as DNA: TGTGCCAGTAGTCCCAGGACAGGGTTTGGCAATCAGCCCCAGCATTTT. It is translated as CASSPRTGFGNQPQHF.

The chain is built from TRBV10-3 and TRBJ1-1; TRBD1 aligns across 9 bases. The CDR3 has 13 amino acids. Per germline, CDR1 ENHRY and CDR2 SYGVKD. V dropped 5 bases and J dropped 7; count of bases not matched to a gene: 5. The CDR3 sequence: CAISPGQGDEAFF. The CDR3 DNA reads TGTGCCATCAGTCCGGGACAGGGTGATGAAGCTTTCTTT.